The 25 T cell receptor beta chains below all came from one sample that was sequenced in a study of T cell repertoires in cytomegalovirus infection. TCRdb processed the reads anew with MiXCR; each CDR3 protein has one entry. The table lists 560,000 or so distinct CDR3 sequences, approximately 17% of them singletons. The sample taken for sequencing was CD8+ T cells from PBMCs. Receptors originate from a human donor in good health (CMV status not recorded). Some clones in this sample may be carry-over from other donors' samples.

This clonotype has only a few counts. The chain links TRBV5-6 to TRBJ2-7, with 7 bases matching TRBD1. V trimming: 4 bases; J trimming: 5 bases; junction bases outside the gene matches: 9. The CDR3 runs 14 residues. Germline CDR1 and CDR2: SGHDT and YYEEEE. The CDR3 region has the DNA TGTGCCAGCAGCCCGCCCCAGACAGGGAACGAGCAGTACTTC. Residues: CASSPPQTGNEQYF. The whole variable domain, filled in from reference TRBV5-6 and TRBJ2-7, reads DAGVTQSPTHLIKTRGQQVTLRCSPKSGHDTVSWYQQALGQGPQFIFQYYEEEERQRGNFPDRFSGHQFPNYSSELNVNALLLGDSALYLCASSPPQTGNEQYFGPGTRLTVT.

The CDR3, as DNA: TGCAGTGCACTTATTTATGACAGGGGTGCAGATACGCAGTATTTT. Amino acid sequence: CSALIYDRGADTQYF. The chain uses TRBV20-1 and TRBJ2-3; TRBD1 matches 8 bases. V dropped 6 bases and J dropped 4; count of bases not matched to a gene: 12. This CDR3 comprises 15 residues. The V gene's germline CDR1 is DFQATT and CDR2 SNEGSKA (reference sequence).

As regards this clonotype: This clone may be a read error of a much larger clone one base away. This chain connects TRBV12-3 or TRBV12-4 to TRBJ1-1, with D perhaps matching TRBD1 (5 bases). The CDR3 is 15 amino acids. Trimming cost V 3 bases and J 4 bases, with 15 bases left between them. The CDR3 sequence: CASSFEGMGGTEAFF. The DNA for the CDR3 is TGTGCCAGCAGTTTCGAGGGGATGGGTGGCACTGAAGCTTTCTTT.

This clonotype was picked up many times. This sequence joins TRBV7-9 and TRBJ2-5, with 7 bases fitting TRBD1. The CDR3 has 15 amino acids. The germline V gene has CDR1 SEHNR and CDR2 FQNEAQ (reference sequence). V was clipped by 5 bases and J by 4 bases; unmatched bases: 10. Here the CDR3 DNA reads TGTGCCAGCAGCCCTTATGACAGGGAAGGAGAGACCCAGTACTTC. This translates into CASSPYDREGETQYF.

This clonotype occurred many times. The chain is built from TRBV7-2 and TRBJ2-1; 9 nucleotides match TRBD1. V dropped 5 bases and J dropped 7; count of bases not matched to a gene: 6. The CDR3 has 14 amino acids. Per the germline V gene, CDR1 is SGHTA and CDR2 is FQGNSA. As DNA, the CDR3 is TGTGCCAGCAGCACCGGGACAGGGCTAAATGAGCAGTTCTTC. Translating gives CASSTGTGLNEQFF. The full variable domain, its missing parts supplied by reference TRBV7-2 and TRBJ2-1, is GAGVSQSPSNKVTEKGKDVELRCDPISGHTALYWYRQSLGQGLEFLIYFQGNSAPDKSGLPSDRFSAERTGGSVSTLTIQRTQQEDSAVYLCASSTGTGLNEQFFGPGTRLTVL.

This clonotype was picked up many times. The chain combines TRBV7-8 with TRBJ1-3; D remains ambiguous. V shed 1 base and J shed 0 bases, with 7 bases lying between them. Looked up from germline, CDR1 is SGHVS and CDR2 is FQNEAQ. The CDR3 is made up of 15 amino acids. The CDR3 loop is CASSLGPISGNTIYF. In DNA form, the CDR3 reads TGTGCCAGCAGCTTAGGACCGATCTCTGGAAACACCATATATTTT.

This chain joins TRBV12-3 or TRBV12-4 and TRBJ2-5; weak D call: TRBD1 (6 bases). The CDR3 contains 16 residues. V lost 5 bases and J lost 2, with 18 bases in between. The CDR3 DNA follows: TGTGCCAGCAGTGCACCCTGGACAGACGTACAAGAGACCCAGTACTTC. Its translation: CASSAPWTDVQETQYF.

This clonotype was detected many times. This chain uses TRBV6-1 with TRBJ2-1, with D perhaps TRBD2 (6 bases). V lost 2 bases and J lost 3, with 11 bases in between. Germline V gives CDR1 MNHNS, CDR2 SASEGT. There are 15 residues in the CDR3. CDR3 in amino acids: CASSELGLHYNEQFF. For the CDR3, the DNA is TGTGCCAGCAGTGAACTGGGACTGCACTACAATGAGCAGTTCTTC.

CDR3 nucleotide sequence: TGTGCCAGTCTCGGAGGGACAGGAGCCGGAAACACCATATATTTT. Translating it yields CASLGGTGAGNTIYF. The rearrangement links TRBV19 to TRBJ1-3, with 8 bases lining up with TRBD1. Germline lookup yields CDR1 LNHDA and CDR2 SQIVND (reference sequence). This CDR3 spans 15 amino acids. Germline trimming cut 8 bases from V and 4 bases from J; bases unmatched to any gene: 10.

This clonotype was observed many times. The V gene is TRBV11-2, the J gene TRBJ2-2, with TRBD2 matching 14 bases. This CDR3 region has 17 residues. J gave up 4 bases and V 4 bases, and 5 bases lay outside the gene matches. CDR1 is SGHAT and CDR2 is FQNNGV in the germline V gene. The DNA for the CDR3 is TGTGCCAGCAGCTCAAGGACTAGCGGGGGGTTCACCGGGGAGCTGTTTTTT. Translation: CASSSRTSGGFTGELFF.

This clonotype was seen a few times. V is TRBV27 and J is TRBJ1-5; the D gene is possibly TRBD1 (6 bases). V was cut by 1 base and J by 6 bases, with 13 bases left in between. There are 15 residues in the CDR3. Germline values: CDR1 MNHEY, CDR2 SMNVEV (reference sequence). The CDR3, as DNA: TGTGCCAGCAGTTTATTGGGGGGCCGGGGTCAGCCCCAGCATTTT. Its protein product is CASSLLGGRGQPQHF.

Notes on this clonotype: An end of the junction does not agree with germline; a read error may underlie this. The chain uses TRBV4-1 and TRBJ2-7; TRBD2 matches 7 bases. The CDR3 covers 14 residues. CDR1 MGHRA and CDR2 YSYEKL come from the germline V gene. DNA of the CDR3: TGTGCCAGCAGCCAAGCGGGGAAAGGGTACGAGCAGTACTTC. Translated, it gives CASSQAGKGYEQYF.

This clonotype was seen more than once but under ten times. V usage is TRBV20-1 and J usage is TRBJ1-5; D ambiguous. The germline V gene encodes CDR1 DFQATT and CDR2 SNEGSKA (reference sequence). The germline V and J ends were trimmed by 1 base and 3 bases, with 22 bases remaining between them. The CDR3 is 18 residues long. The CDR3 here is CSARVPRRESILNQPQHF. In DNA form, the CDR3 reads TGCAGTGCTAGAGTTCCCCGCCGGGAATCAATTCTCAATCAGCCCCAGCATTTT.

The rearrangement uses TRBV4-1 and TRBJ2-7; D is unclear. The germline gives CDR1 MGHRA, CDR2 YSYEKL. The CDR3 loop spans 15 amino acids. V dropped 0 bases and J dropped 3 bases, with 12 bases sitting between them. CDR3 region: CASSQEVGSHYEQYF. CDR3 DNA: TGCGCCAGCAGCCAAGAGGTTGGCAGCCACTACGAGCAGTACTTC.

The V gene is TRBV5-1, the J gene TRBJ2-7; a possible D gene is TRBD1 (5 bases). CDR1 is SGHRS, CDR2 YFSETQ, per germline. The CDR3 consists of 15 residues. V was shortened by 4 bases and J by 3 bases, with 17 bases between the two germline ends. In DNA form, the CDR3 reads TGCGCCAGCAGCACGGATTGGGGTCAGGGCTACGAGCAGTACTTC. Translated, it gives CASSTDWGQGYEQYF.

This clonotype was recorded at least ten times. An end of the junction does not agree with germline; a read error may underlie this. The gene calls are TRBV7-6 and TRBJ2-7; 10 positions agree with TRBD2. The CDR3 is 15 residues long. The germline CDR1 and CDR2 sequences are SGHVS and FNYEAQ. CDR3 coding DNA: TGTGCCAGCAGTTTAGAACTAGCGGGGTCTTACGAGCAGTACTTC. This gives the protein CASSLELAGSYEQYF.

This sequence joins TRBV29-1 and TRBJ1-1, with TRBD1 as a possible D gene (5 bases). Germline V lookup: CDR1 SQVTM, CDR2 ANQGSEA. This CDR3 has 14 residues. V was clipped by 7 bases and J by 3 bases, with 18 bases between them. CDR3 amino acids: CSAGGVRADTEAFF. As DNA, the CDR3 is TGCAGCGCCGGAGGGGTCAGGGCGGACACTGAAGCTTTCTTT.

In this sample, this clonotype turned up many times. This sequence joins TRBV7-6 and TRBJ2-3, with D perhaps TRBD1 (5 bases). The V gene lost 5 bases and the J gene lost 2 bases, with 14 bases spanning the gap. Germline V CDR1 and CDR2: SGHVS, FNYEAQ. CDR3 size: 15 residues. CDR3 in DNA: TGTGCCAGCAGCCCTACCCTGGGGCTCACAGATACGCAGTATTTT. This sequence encodes CASSPTLGLTDTQYF.

This clonotype was recorded many times. The rearrangement joins TRBV7-6 to TRBJ1-2, with 7 positions matching TRBD1. The CDR3 has 15 residues. Germline V gene sequence: CDR1 SGHVS, CDR2 FNYEAQ. With V trimmed by 5 bases and J by 0 bases, 6 bases remained unmatched. CDR3 loop: CASSPQGLPNYGYTF. The DNA of the CDR3 is TGTGCCAGCAGCCCACAGGGGCTACCTAACTATGGCTACACCTTC.

In this sample, this clonotype turned up a few times. This rearrangement joins TRBV19 to TRBJ2-1; 12 nucleotides align to TRBD2. Per germline, CDR1 LNHDA and CDR2 SQIVND (reference sequence). Unmatched junction bases numbered 13, after V lost 7 bases and J lost 0 bases. The CDR3 covers 19 residues. The CDR3 bases are TGTGCCAGTACCAATTCGGGACTAGCGGGTAAGCGCTCCTACAATGAGCAGTTCTTC. It translates to CASTNSGLAGKRSYNEQFF. Full variable domain (rest looked up from reference TRBV19 and TRBJ2-1): DGGITQSPKYLFRKEGQNVTLSCEQNLNHDAMYWYRQDPGQGLRLIYYSQIVNDFQKGDIAEGYSVSREKKESFPLTVTSAQKNPTAFYLCASTNSGLAGKRSYNEQFFGPGTRLTVL.

Notes on this clonotype: At one end, the junction sequence differs from germline, possibly due to a read error. The CDR3 sequence is CAWTGTNGKLFF. The DNA of the CDR3 is TGTGCCTGGACAGGGACTAATGGAAAACTGTTTTTT. The chain joins TRBV30 to TRBJ1-4; D is possibly TRBD1 (5 bases). This CDR3 comprises 12 residues. In germline, CDR1 is GTSNPN, CDR2 SVGIG (reference sequence). Full variable domain (remainder filled in from reference TRBV30 and TRBJ1-4): SQTIHQWPATLVQPVGSPLSLECTVEGTSNPNLYWYRQAAGRGLQLLFYSVGIGQISSEVPQNLSASRPQDRQFILSSKKLLLSDSGFYLCAWTGTNGKLFFGSGTQLSVL.

This clonotype appeared many times. The chain couples TRBV27 to TRBJ2-7; no definite D call. In germline, CDR1 is MNHEY, CDR2 SMNVEV (reference sequence). This CDR3 comprises 13 residues. V was clipped by 7 bases and J by 5 bases, with 15 bases between them. This CDR3 reads CASTGPIHHEQYF. DNA of the CDR3: TGTGCCAGCACCGGGCCCATCCACCACGAGCAGTACTTC.

This clonotype was seen at least ten times. The rearrangement uses TRBV2 and TRBJ2-7, with 10 bases matching TRBD2. The V gene end was trimmed by 0 bases and the J gene end by 7 bases; junction bases not matched to a gene: 6. CDR3 size: 15 residues. CDR1 and CDR2 from the germline V gene are SNHLY and FYNNEI. CDR3 DNA sequence: TGTGCCAGCAGTGAAGCTAGCGGGGGGCCGATGGAGCAGTACTTC. This sequence encodes CASSEASGGPMEQYF.

J is TRBJ2-3 and V is TRBV20-1, with 7 bases identical to TRBD2. The germline gives CDR1 DFQATT, CDR2 SNEGSKA (reference sequence). The CDR3 has 13 residues. CDR3 DNA sequence: TGCTCGCGGGGGACGGGTTTCGCAGATACGCAGTATTTT. Protein product: CSRGTGFADTQYF.

This sequence joins TRBV7-2 and TRBJ2-7; D call uncertain. Germline loops: CDR1 SGHTA, CDR2 FQGNSA. This CDR3 is built from 12 residues. V gave up 5 bases and J gave up 4 bases, with 9 bases separating them. CDR3 coding DNA: TGTGCCAGCAGCCTCCCGTGTTACGAGCAGTACTTC. This sequence encodes CASSLPCYEQYF.